The clone carrying this TCR beta chain was counted many times. What it binds is unknown. This sample is drawn from a study of breast tumors, draining lymph nodes, adjacent tissues. TCRdb processed the multiplex PCR reads anew with MiXCR; each CDR3 protein has one entry. The data show approximately 100,000 distinct CDR3 sequences, 21% seen once. Breast cancer patients provided tissue from their axillary draining lymph nodes. Study-level points and caveats: That most tumor T cells come from lymph nodes remained unproven.

Looked up from germline, CDR1 is MNHEY and CDR2 is SMNVEV (reference sequence). Trimming shortened V by 2 bases and J by 3 bases, and 8 bases separated the two germline ends. CDR3 length: 13 amino acids. The chain recombines TRBV27 with TRBJ2-7; tentatively, D is TRBD1 (6 bases). The sequenced sample was axillary lymph node tissue. The sequence was obtained from a female donor with breast cancer. Some clones in this sample may be carry-over from other donors' samples. The CDR3 DNA is TGTGCCAGCAGTTTAGCCAGGGGCTACGAGCAGTACTTC. Translating gives CASSLARGYEQYF.